These 23 T cell receptor beta chains originate from one sample sequenced in a study of neurological immune-mediated disorders. In TCRdb, the 5' RACE reads were re-called with MiXCR into one record per CDR3 protein. In the table there are 54,000 or so distinct CDR3 sequences, roughly 3.8% of which are singletons. The sample comprised PBMCs. The receptor source for this set is a man in his 60s with multiple sclerosis.

This clonotype was recorded a few times. The chain employs TRBV29-1 and TRBJ2-1, with a weak D call TRBD2 (5 bases). The germline V gene encodes CDR1 SQVTM and CDR2 ANQGSEA. Trimming took 6 bases from V and 10 from J, leaving 19 bases between them. This CDR3 is 13 amino acids long. In DNA, the CDR3 is TGCAGCGTGGACTCTAGGCCTGTCGGCGAGCAGTTCTTC. Amino acid sequence: CSVDSRPVGEQFF.

This clonotype was recorded at least ten times. The chain employs TRBV12-3 or TRBV12-4 and TRBJ1-1; D not certain. Trimming took off 3 bases at V and 7 bases at J, with 12 bases between the two ends. This CDR3 spans 13 amino acids. In DNA, the CDR3 is TGTGCCAGCAGTTTTTACTCGGCCAGTGAAGCTTTCTTT. Residues: CASSFYSASEAFF.

This clonotype was seen a few times. The rearrangement uses TRBV29-1 and TRBJ1-3; no reliable D call. The germline V and J ends were trimmed by 4 bases and 0 bases, with 10 bases remaining between them. The V gene's germline CDR1 is SQVTM and CDR2 ANQGSEA. The CDR3 consists of 14 residues. This CDR3 is CSVAFTPSGNTIYF. CDR3 nucleotides: TGCAGCGTTGCTTTCACCCCCTCTGGAAACACCATATATTTT.

This clonotype was observed a few times. The rearrangement uses TRBV20-1 and TRBJ2-3, with unresolved D. Germline V gene sequence: CDR1 DFQATT, CDR2 SNEGSKA (reference sequence). The germline V and J ends were trimmed by 3 bases and 2 bases, with 9 bases remaining between them. The CDR3 length is 13 residues. CDR3 region: CSASRQNTDTQYF. In DNA, the CDR3 is TGCAGTGCTAGTCGTCAGAACACAGATACGCAGTATTTT.

Remarks on this clonotype: A much larger clone differs from this one at a single base, so this may be a read error. It is likely a read error, because the conserved phenylalanine at the end of the CDR3 is missing. The chain couples TRBV27 to TRBJ2-1, with 8 bases aligning to TRBD1. V trimming: 6 bases; J trimming: 7 bases; junction bases outside the gene matches: 11. Germline assignment: CDR1 MNHEY and CDR2 SMNVEV (reference sequence). The CDR3 extends over 15 amino acids. Here the CDR3 reads CASSYSWTGPNEQFL. The CDR3 nucleotides are TGTGCCAGCAGCTATTCATGGACAGGGCCGAATGAGCAGTTCTTA.

This clonotype showed up many times. The genes are TRBV20-1 and TRBJ2-7; D gene uncertain. V dropped 6 bases and J dropped 7 bases, with 22 bases sitting between them. Germline V lookup: CDR1 DFQATT, CDR2 SNEGSKA (reference sequence). This CDR3 comprises 14 residues. The CDR3 sequence: CSAPPLGPRLEQYF. DNA for the CDR3: TGCAGTGCCCCGCCGCTCGGGCCTCGTTTAGAGCAGTACTTC.

In this sample, this clonotype turned up many times. CDR3 protein: CATSDASYSIRFF. CDR3 in DNA: TGTGCCACCAGTGATGCTAGTTATTCCATTAGGTTCTTC. The chain employs TRBV24-1 and TRBJ2-1; unclear D gene. Between the trimmed V and J ends, which lost 3 bases and 15 bases, there was a span of 17 bases. CDR1 is KGHDR, CDR2 SFDVKD, per germline. CDR3 length: 13 residues.

This clonotype appeared many times. The genes are TRBV3-1 and TRBJ1-2, with D unresolved. The ends were cut back, 2 bases at V and 8 bases at J, with 12 bases in the middle. The CDR3 contains 13 residues. Germline V gene data show CDR1 as LGHDT and CDR2 as YNNKEL (reference sequence). The CDR3 region is CASSQSKSGGYTF. The CDR3 bases are TGTGCCAGCAGCCAATCGAAGTCGGGGGGCTACACCTTC.

In its sample, this clonotype was seen many times. The rearrangement joins TRBV20-1 to TRBJ2-7, with no clear D. V lost 2 bases and J lost 6, with 8 bases in between. CDR3 length equals 11 residues. CDR1 is DFQATT and CDR2 is SNEGSKA in the germline V gene (reference sequence). The CDR3 spells CSARPWGEQYF. The CDR3 nucleotides are TGCAGTGCTAGACCCTGGGGCGAGCAGTACTTC.

This clonotype was picked up many times. The chain joins TRBV5-5 to TRBJ2-5; weak D call: TRBD2 (7 bases). The germline V and J ends were trimmed by 0 bases and 4 bases, with 13 bases remaining between them. CDR1 and CDR2 from the germline V gene are SGHKS and YYEKEE (reference sequence). This CDR3 is 15 amino acids long. The CDR3 bases are TGTGCCAGCAGCTTGGTGGGGGGGGCTGGAGAGACCCAGTACTTC. Its translation is CASSLVGGAGETQYF.

This clonotype showed up many times. The chain carries TRBV7-9 and TRBJ1-1; 10 positions agree with TRBD1. Germline V CDR1 and CDR2: SEHNR, FQNEAQ (reference sequence). The V segment lost 5 bases and the J segment 5 bases; nucleotides outside the gene matches: 8. This CDR3 has 15 amino acids. The CDR3 loop reads CASSAPGQGWTEAFF. The CDR3 coding sequence is TGTGCCAGCAGCGCGCCGGGACAGGGGTGGACTGAAGCTTTCTTT. Full variable domain (missing parts from reference TRBV7-9 and TRBJ1-1): DTGVSQNPRHKITKRGQNVTFRCDPISEHNRLYWYRQTLGQGPEFLTYFQNEAQLEKSRLLSDRFSAERPKGSFSTLEIQRTEQGDSAMYLCASSAPGQGWTEAFFGQGTRLTVV.

At least ten counts were recorded for this clonotype. At one boundary the junction diverges from the germline segment, which might be a read error. This chain uses TRBV5-4 with TRBJ1-5; D not resolved. Germline V CDR1 and CDR2: SGHNT, YYREEE (reference sequence). CDR3 length: 14 residues. Here the CDR3 DNA reads TGTGCCAGCAGCTTGGCGGGGAGCAATAAGACCCAGAATTTT. As protein: CASSLAGSNKTQNF.

This clonotype was seen ten or more times. This sequence joins TRBV5-1 and TRBJ2-1; TRBD2 matches 8 bases. Germline lookup yields CDR1 SGHRS and CDR2 YFSETQ. This CDR3 is 15 amino acids long. The trim removed 0 bases at V and 8 bases at J, leaving 7 bases unmatched. The CDR3 sequence: CASSLGRGARDEQFF. The DNA for the CDR3 is TGCGCCAGCAGCTTGGGGCGGGGGGCGAGAGATGAGCAGTTCTTC.

This clonotype has at least ten counts. J is TRBJ1-1 and V is TRBV4-1; the match to TRBD1 covers 7 bases. CDR1 is MGHRA and CDR2 is YSYEKL in the germline V gene. V dropped 0 bases and J dropped 8; count of bases not matched to a gene: 6. This CDR3 comprises 14 residues. CDR3 protein: CASSQDSRGTEAFF. For the CDR3, the DNA is TGCGCCAGCAGCCAAGATTCCAGGGGGACCGAAGCTTTCTTT.

The chain joins TRBV20-1 to TRBJ2-7; D is undetermined. The CDR3 extends over 13 amino acids. CDR1 and CDR2 (germline): DFQATT, SNEGSKA (reference sequence). V was shortened by 2 bases and J by 4 bases, with 12 bases between the two germline ends. CDR3 coding DNA: TGCAGTGCTAGATCCCTATTTGATTACGAGCAGTACTTC. Residues: CSARSLFDYEQYF.

This clonotype has ten or more counts. V and J are TRBV12-3 or TRBV12-4 and TRBJ2-1, with a weak D call TRBD2 (5 bases). The CDR3 is made up of 13 amino acids. Trimming pared 3 bases from V and 8 bases from J, leaving 11 bases between. The CDR3 DNA follows: TGTGCCAGCAGTTTCCCGGGGATCGATGAGCAGTTCTTC. It specifies CASSFPGIDEQFF.

This chain uses TRBV7-9 with TRBJ1-2, with D possibly being TRBD1 (5 bases). Germline CDR1 and CDR2: SEHNR and FQNEAQ (reference sequence). This CDR3 region has 15 residues. Trimming pared 5 bases from V and 2 bases from J, leaving 15 bases between. CDR3 nucleotides: TGTGCCAGCAGCCCAGGCAGGGCCTACAACTATGGCTACACCTTC. Encoded protein: CASSPGRAYNYGYTF.

The gene calls are TRBV3-1 and TRBJ2-1; a weak D match, TRBD2 (7 bases). This CDR3 is built from 13 residues. From germline, CDR1 is LGHDT and CDR2 YNNKEL (reference sequence). V shed 8 bases and J shed 7 bases, with 15 bases lying between them. The CDR3: CASGKGGVNEQFF. CDR3 DNA sequence: TGTGCCAGCGGCAAAGGGGGGGTAAATGAGCAGTTCTTC.

The sample holds many counts of this clonotype. This chain connects TRBV6-5 to TRBJ2-5, with D perhaps matching TRBD2 (5 bases). This CDR3 has 12 amino acids. Trimming took off 6 bases at V and 5 bases at J, with 10 bases between the two ends. Germline assignment: CDR1 MNHEY and CDR2 SVGAGI. The CDR3 nucleotides read TGTGCCAGCAGGTCACTAGGGGAGACCCAGTACTTC. It encodes CASRSLGETQYF.

This clonotype was seen many times. This chain links TRBV20-1 with TRBJ2-1, with 15 nucleotides matching TRBD2. The germline CDR1 and CDR2 sequences are DFQATT and SNEGSKA (reference sequence). The V and J ends lost 2 bases and 4 bases, in that order; junction bases with no gene match: 6. The CDR3 runs 17 residues. The CDR3 sequence is CSARIGTSGRSYNEQFF. The CDR3 DNA reads TGCAGTGCTAGAATCGGGACTAGCGGGAGGAGTTACAATGAGCAGTTCTTC.

Ten or more counts support this clonotype. The V and J genes are TRBV5-1 and TRBJ2-3; 8 bases align to TRBD2. After removal of 0 bases from V and 2 bases from J, the junction contained 5 bases not matched to a gene. The CDR3 is 16 amino acids. The germline V gene has CDR1 SGHRS and CDR2 YFSETQ. The CDR3 is CASSLDAGGFTDTQYF. Here the CDR3 DNA reads TGCGCCAGCAGCTTGGATGCGGGGGGATTCACAGATACGCAGTATTTT.

This clonotype was counted ten times or more. The chain recombines TRBV5-5 with TRBJ2-1; 7 bases fit TRBD1. From germline, CDR1 is SGHKS and CDR2 YYEKEE (reference sequence). V shed 4 bases, J shed 9 bases, and the junction held 4 bases outside the gene matches. This CDR3 is 12 amino acids long. The CDR3 DNA follows: TGTGCCAGCAGCACACACAGGGGTGAGCAGTTCTTC. It codes for CASSTHRGEQFF.

This clonotype was picked up many times. This rearrangement joins TRBV5-1 to TRBJ1-2; TRBD1 agrees at 9 bases. The length of the CDR3 is 14 residues. With V trimmed by 7 bases and J by 2 bases, 6 bases remained unmatched. Germline V gives CDR1 SGHRS, CDR2 YFSETQ. This CDR3 is CASGLTGGNYGYTF. The CDR3, as DNA: TGCGCCAGCGGCCTGACAGGGGGAAACTATGGCTACACCTTC.